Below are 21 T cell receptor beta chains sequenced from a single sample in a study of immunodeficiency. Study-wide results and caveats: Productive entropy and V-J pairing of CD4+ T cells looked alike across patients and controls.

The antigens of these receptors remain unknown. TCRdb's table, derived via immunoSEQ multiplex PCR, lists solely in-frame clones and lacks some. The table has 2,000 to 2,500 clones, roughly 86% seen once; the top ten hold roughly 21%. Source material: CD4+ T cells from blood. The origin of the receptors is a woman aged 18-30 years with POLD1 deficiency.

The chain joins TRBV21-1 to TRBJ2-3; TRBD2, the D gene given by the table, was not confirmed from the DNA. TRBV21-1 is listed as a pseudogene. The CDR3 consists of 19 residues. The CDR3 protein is CASSTLRTGLAGRTDTQYF. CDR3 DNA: TGTGCCAGCAGCACTCTCCGGACAGGACTAGCGGGAAGGACAGATACGCAGTATTTT.

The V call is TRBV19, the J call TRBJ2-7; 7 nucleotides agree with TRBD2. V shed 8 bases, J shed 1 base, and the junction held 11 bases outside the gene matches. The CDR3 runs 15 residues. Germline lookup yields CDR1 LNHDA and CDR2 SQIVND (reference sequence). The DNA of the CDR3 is TGTGCCAGTTCCCTTTGGGGAGGGCCATCCTACGAGCAGTACTTC. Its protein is CASSLWGGPSYEQYF.

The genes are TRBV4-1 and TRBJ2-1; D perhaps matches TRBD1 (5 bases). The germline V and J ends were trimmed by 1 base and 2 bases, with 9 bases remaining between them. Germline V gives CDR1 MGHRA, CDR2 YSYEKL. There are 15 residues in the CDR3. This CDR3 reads CASSQVKGTYNEQFF. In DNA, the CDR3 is TGCGCCAGCAGCCAAGTTAAGGGGACCTACAATGAGCAGTTCTTC.

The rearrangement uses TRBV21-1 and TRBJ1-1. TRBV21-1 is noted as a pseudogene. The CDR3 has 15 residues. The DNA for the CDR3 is TGTGCCAGCAGCTCCCGACGGGTTATGAACACTGAAGCTTTCTTT. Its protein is CASSSRRVMNTEAFF.

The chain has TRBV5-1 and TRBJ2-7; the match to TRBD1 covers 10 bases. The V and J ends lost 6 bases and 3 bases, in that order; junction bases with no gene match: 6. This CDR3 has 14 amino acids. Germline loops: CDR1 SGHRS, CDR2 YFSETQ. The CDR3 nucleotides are TGCGCCAGCAACCCCGGGACAGGGGTCTACGAGCAGTACTTC. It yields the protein CASNPGTGVYEQYF.

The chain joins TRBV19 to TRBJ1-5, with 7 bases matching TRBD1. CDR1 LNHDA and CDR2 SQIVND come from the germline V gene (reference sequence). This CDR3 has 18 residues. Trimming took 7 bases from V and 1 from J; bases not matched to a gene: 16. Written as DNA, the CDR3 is TGTGCCAGTACCAAAGTAAGGGGGCCAGGGGGGAGCAATCAGCCCCAGCATTTT. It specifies CASTKVRGPGGSNQPQHF.

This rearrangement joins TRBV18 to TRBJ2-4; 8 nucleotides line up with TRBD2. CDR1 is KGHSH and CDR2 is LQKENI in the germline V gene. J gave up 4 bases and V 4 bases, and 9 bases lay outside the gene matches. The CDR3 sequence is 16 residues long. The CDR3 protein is CASSRGSAGGKNIQYF. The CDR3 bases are TGTGCCAGCTCACGGGGATCGGCGGGAGGAAAAAACATTCAGTACTTC.

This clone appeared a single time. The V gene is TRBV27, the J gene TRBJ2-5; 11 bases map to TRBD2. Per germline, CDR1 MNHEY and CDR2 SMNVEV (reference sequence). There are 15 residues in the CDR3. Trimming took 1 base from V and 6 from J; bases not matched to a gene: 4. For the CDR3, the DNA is TGTGCCAGCAGTTTATGGGCTAGCGGGAGGCAGACCCAGTACTTC. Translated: CASSLWASGRQTQYF.

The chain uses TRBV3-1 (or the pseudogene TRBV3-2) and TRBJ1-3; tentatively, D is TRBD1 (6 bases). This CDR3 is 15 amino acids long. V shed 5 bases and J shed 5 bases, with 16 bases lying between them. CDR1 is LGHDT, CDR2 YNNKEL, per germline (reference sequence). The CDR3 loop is CASSGGLHARNTIYF. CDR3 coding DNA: TGTGCCAGCAGCGGGGGCCTTCACGCACGAAACACCATATATTTT.

CDR3 in amino acids: CATSDYPRSYGYTF. The CDR3, as DNA: TGTGCCACCAGTGATTACCCGAGATCCTATGGCTACACCTTC. The rearrangement joins TRBV24-1 to TRBJ1-2; D not certain. CDR1 is KGHDR, CDR2 SFDVKD, per germline. V shed 2 bases and J shed 4 bases, with 10 bases lying between them. This CDR3 region has 14 residues.

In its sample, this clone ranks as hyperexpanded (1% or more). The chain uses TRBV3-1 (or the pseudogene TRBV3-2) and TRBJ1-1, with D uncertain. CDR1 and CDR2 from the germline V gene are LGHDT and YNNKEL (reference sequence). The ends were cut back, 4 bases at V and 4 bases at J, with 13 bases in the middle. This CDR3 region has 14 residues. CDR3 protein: CASSPSASSTEAFF. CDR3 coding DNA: TGTGCCAGCAGCCCTTCGGCCAGTAGCACTGAAGCTTTCTTT.

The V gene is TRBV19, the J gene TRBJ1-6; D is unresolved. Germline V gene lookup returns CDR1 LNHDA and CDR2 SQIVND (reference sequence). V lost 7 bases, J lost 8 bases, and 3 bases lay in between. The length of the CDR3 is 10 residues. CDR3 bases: TGTGCCAGTACGGATTCACCCCTCCACTTT. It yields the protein CASTDSPLHF.

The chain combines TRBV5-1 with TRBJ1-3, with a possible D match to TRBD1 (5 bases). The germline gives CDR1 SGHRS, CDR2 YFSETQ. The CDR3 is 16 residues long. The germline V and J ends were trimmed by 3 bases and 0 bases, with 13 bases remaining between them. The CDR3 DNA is TGCGCCAGCAGCTCCGGGACTTTGAGCTCTGGAAACACCATATATTTT. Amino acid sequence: CASSSGTLSSGNTIYF.

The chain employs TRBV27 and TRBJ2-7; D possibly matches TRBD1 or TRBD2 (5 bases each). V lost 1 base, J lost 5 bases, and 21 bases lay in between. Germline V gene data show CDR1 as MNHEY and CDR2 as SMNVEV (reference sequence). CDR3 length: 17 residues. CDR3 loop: CASSLWGRSLQRNEQYF. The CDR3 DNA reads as TGTGCCAGCAGTTTATGGGGCAGAAGTCTCCAGCGGAACGAGCAGTACTTC.

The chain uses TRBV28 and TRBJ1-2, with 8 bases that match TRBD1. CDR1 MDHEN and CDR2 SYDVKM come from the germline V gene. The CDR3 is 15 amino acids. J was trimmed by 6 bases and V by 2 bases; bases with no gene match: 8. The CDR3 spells CASSLPKGQGHGYTF. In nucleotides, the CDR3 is TGTGCCAGCAGTTTACCCAAAGGACAGGGCCATGGCTACACCTTC.

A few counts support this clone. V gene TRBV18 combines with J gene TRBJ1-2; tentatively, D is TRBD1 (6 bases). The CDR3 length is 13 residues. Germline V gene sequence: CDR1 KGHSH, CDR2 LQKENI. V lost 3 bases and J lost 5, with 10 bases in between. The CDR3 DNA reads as TGTGCCAGCTCACCGCAGGACAGATATGGCTACACCTTC. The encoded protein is CASSPQDRYGYTF.

The CDR3: CASSLGTSGRTDTQYF. The CDR3 DNA reads as TGTGCCAGCAGCTTAGGGACTAGCGGGCGCACAGATACGCAGTATTTT. V gene TRBV7-9 combines with J gene TRBJ2-3; TRBD2 matches 11 bases. Per the germline V gene, CDR1 is SEHNR and CDR2 is FQNEAQ (reference sequence). V shed 1 base and J 1 base; nucleotides not matched to a gene: 1. The CDR3 spans 16 residues.

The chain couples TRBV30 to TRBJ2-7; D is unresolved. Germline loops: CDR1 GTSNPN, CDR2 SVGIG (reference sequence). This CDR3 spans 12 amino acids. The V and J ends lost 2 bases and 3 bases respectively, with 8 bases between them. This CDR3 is CAWSKDGYEQYF. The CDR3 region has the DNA TGTGCCTGGAGTAAGGACGGCTACGAGCAGTACTTC.

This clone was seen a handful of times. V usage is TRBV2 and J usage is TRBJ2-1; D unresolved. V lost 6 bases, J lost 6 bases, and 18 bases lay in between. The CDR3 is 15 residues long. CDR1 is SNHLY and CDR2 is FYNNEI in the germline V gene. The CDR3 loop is CASRGGPYAANEQFF. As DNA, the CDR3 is TGTGCCAGCAGGGGTGGGCCCTACGCAGCCAATGAGCAGTTCTTC. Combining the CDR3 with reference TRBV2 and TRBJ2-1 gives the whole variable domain EPEVTQTPSHQVTQMGQEVILRCVPISNHLYFYWYRQILGQKVEFLVSFYNNEISEKSEIFDDQFSVERPDGSNFTLKIRSTKLEDSAMYFCASRGGPYAANEQFFGPGTRLTVL.

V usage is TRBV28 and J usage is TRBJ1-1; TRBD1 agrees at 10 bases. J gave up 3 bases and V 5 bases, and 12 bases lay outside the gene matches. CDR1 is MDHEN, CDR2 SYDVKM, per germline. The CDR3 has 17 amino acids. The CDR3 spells CASSRPLTGGDYTEAFF. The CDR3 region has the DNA TGTGCCAGCAGTCGGCCGTTGACAGGGGGCGATTACACTGAAGCTTTCTTT.

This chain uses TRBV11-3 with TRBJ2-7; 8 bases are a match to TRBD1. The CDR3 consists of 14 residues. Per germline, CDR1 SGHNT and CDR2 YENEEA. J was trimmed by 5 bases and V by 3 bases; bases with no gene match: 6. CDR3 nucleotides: TGTGCCAGCAGCTTGACAGGGGAATTACACGAGCAGTACTTC. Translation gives CASSLTGELHEQYF. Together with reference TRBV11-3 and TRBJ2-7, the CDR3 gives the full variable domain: EAGVVQSPRYKIIEKKQPVAFWCNPISGHNTLYWYLQNLGQGPELLIRYENEEAVDDSQLPKDRFSAERLKGVDSTLKIQPAELGDSAVYLCASSLTGELHEQYFGPGTRLTVT.